This T cell receptor (beta chain) was sequenced for a study of blood T cell repertoires in COVID-19. Overall study context: T cells, B-cell-depleted T cells, or PBMCs provided the cDNA or gDNA that served as material.

In its sample, this clone was seen a few times. This table comes from immunoSEQ multiplex PCR, and its TCRdb copy is limited to in-frame clones, with some not included. The top ten clones hold less than 4% of a sample with a few hundred thousand clones, approximately 81% of them seen once. This receptor was obtained from a woman younger than 30 with acute or convalescent COVID-19. The specimen sequenced was peripheral blood.

The CDR3 bases are TGTGCCAGTAGTATAGGAGCGGGAGAGACCCAGTACTTC. Protein: CASSIGAGETQYF. The chain recombines TRBV19 with TRBJ2-5; TRBD2 is a possible D gene (6 bases). This CDR3 region has 13 residues. Germline CDR1 and CDR2: LNHDA and SQIVND (reference sequence). Trimming stripped 1 base from V and 4 bases from J, with 7 bases between.